These 15 T cell receptor beta chains came from one sample sequenced in a study of shared clonotypes between healthy human individuals. Sequencing was performed with immunoSEQ multiplex PCR; in TCRdb, only in-frame clones are kept and a portion is missing. The sample gives approximately 2,300,000 clones, approximately 90% of which show up once; more than 0.35% is in the top ten. Specimen: naive CD4+ T cells from PBMCs. Subset described: CD45RA+ positively selected. Receptors were obtained from a man between 18 and 29 years old in good health. Some clones in this sample may be carry-over from other donors' samples.

Details on this clone: This CDR3 is also generated by other DNA sequences in the sample. The chain is built from TRBV14 and TRBJ2-1; unclear D gene. CDR1 is SGHDN, CDR2 FVKESK, per germline. Deletions cut 4 bases from V and 4 bases from J, with 8 bases between. The length of the CDR3 is 13 residues. CDR3 residues: CASSPDLYNEQFF. Here the CDR3 DNA reads TGTGCCAGCAGCCCCGACCTTTACAATGAGCAGTTCTTC.

The rearrangement joins TRBV28 to TRBJ1-5; D perhaps matches TRBD1 (6 bases). Germline V gene lookup returns CDR1 MDHEN and CDR2 SYDVKM. The ends were cut back, 3 bases at V and 0 bases at J, with 6 bases in the middle. This CDR3 spans 14 amino acids. CDR3 DNA: TGTGCCAGCAGTTTGGACAGTAGCAATCAGCCCCAGCATTTT. This codes for CASSLDSSNQPQHF. Full variable domain (missing parts from reference TRBV28 and TRBJ1-5): DVKVTQSSRYLVKRTGEKVFLECVQDMDHENMFWYRQDPGLGLRLIYFSYDVKMKEKGDIPEGYSVSREKKERFSLILESASTNQTSMYLCASSLDSSNQPQHFGDGTRLSIL.

The chain is built from TRBV5-4 and TRBJ1-6, with 7 bases fitting TRBD1. The CDR3 runs to 14 residues. The V gene's germline CDR1 is SGHNT and CDR2 YYREEE (reference sequence). V was pared by 5 bases and J by 11 bases, with 10 bases of the junction left unmatched. The CDR3 loop reads CASRPDRLTAPLHF. As DNA, the CDR3 is TGTGCCAGCAGACCGGACAGGTTGACGGCACCCCTCCACTTT.

The chain is built from TRBV5-1 and TRBJ1-4, with D maybe TRBD1 (6 bases). The ends were cut back, 2 bases at V and 4 bases at J, with 9 bases in the middle. Germline-derived CDR1 and CDR2 are SGHRS and YFSETQ. The CDR3 covers 14 residues. This CDR3 is CASSFGQLNEKLFF. In nucleotides, the CDR3 is TGCGCCAGCAGCTTCGGACAGCTTAATGAAAAACTGTTTTTT.

The rearrangement uses TRBV5-4 and TRBJ1-1; D gene uncertain. CDR1 and CDR2 (germline): SGHNT, YYREEE (reference sequence). V lost 4 bases and J 1 base, leaving 14 bases between the germline ends. There are 15 residues in the CDR3. CDR3 DNA: TGTGCCAGCAGCAGCCTAACCTCTCCGAACACTGAAGCTTTCTTT. Its translation: CASSSLTSPNTEAFF.

In its sample, this clone was seen once. V usage is TRBV9 and J usage is TRBJ2-1; 8 bases map to TRBD2. J gave up 2 bases and V 2 bases, and 3 bases lay outside the gene matches. Germline lookup yields CDR1 SGDLS and CDR2 YYNGEE. The CDR3 totals 15 residues. CDR3 bases: TGTGCCAGCAGCGTCGGGAGGGCCCCCTACAATGAGCAGTTCTTC. This gives the protein CASSVGRAPYNEQFF. The full variable domain, its missing parts supplied by reference TRBV9 and TRBJ2-1, is DSGVTQTPKHLITATGQRVTLRCSPRSGDLSVYWYQQSLDQGLQFLIQYYNGEERAKGNILERFSAQQFPDLHSELNLSSLELGDSALYFCASSVGRAPYNEQFFGPGTRLTVL.

The chain carries TRBV5-1 and TRBJ2-1; 9 bases are shared with TRBD2. Germline CDR1 is SGHRS and CDR2 is YFSETQ. With 0 bases clipped from V and 7 bases from J, the junction kept 5 bases outside the gene matches. This CDR3 comprises 15 residues. The CDR3 reads CASSLESGRFNEQFF. The CDR3 coding sequence is TGCGCCAGCAGCTTGGAAAGCGGGAGGTTTAATGAGCAGTTCTTC.

CDR3 sequence (DNA): TGTGCCAGCAGTTCCCACAATGAGCAGTTCTTC. Translation: CASSSHNEQFF. The chain recombines TRBV6-5 with TRBJ2-1; D is ambiguous. The CDR3 is made up of 11 amino acids. In germline, CDR1 is MNHEY, CDR2 SVGAGI. The V end was cut by 4 bases, the J end by 5 bases, with 3 bases between.

This chain uses TRBV18 with TRBJ2-3, with D hard to call. Germline V gene data show CDR1 as KGHSH and CDR2 as LQKENI. The length of the CDR3 is 14 residues. The V gene lost 2 bases and the J gene lost 4 bases, with 10 bases spanning the gap. For the CDR3, the DNA is TGTGCCAGCTCACCAAGCCCGGGCCCAGATACGCAGTATTTT. This translates into CASSPSPGPDTQYF.

The table lists this clone with a count of one. The CDR3 reads CASSSPGQGAHEQYF. CDR3 sequence (DNA): TGTGCCAGCAGCTCCCCGGGACAGGGGGCCCACGAGCAGTACTTC. V usage is TRBV5-4 and J usage is TRBJ2-7; 12 bases line up with TRBD1. The CDR3 is 15 amino acids. The J segment lost 5 bases and the V segment lost 3 bases, leaving 6 bases of the junction unmatched. Germline CDR1 and CDR2: SGHNT and YYREEE (reference sequence). Drawing the rest from reference TRBV5-4 and TRBJ2-7, the complete variable domain is ETGVTQSPTHLIKTRGQQVTLRCSSQSGHNTVSWYQQALGQGPQFIFQYYREEENGRGNFPPRFSGLQFPNYSSELNVNALELDDSALYLCASSSPGQGAHEQYFGPGTRLTVT.

The V and J genes are TRBV19 and TRBJ1-2; TRBD1 matches 8 bases. V trimming: 5 bases; J trimming: 5 bases; junction bases outside the gene matches: 10. CDR1 is LNHDA, CDR2 SQIVND, per germline (reference sequence). The CDR3 loop spans 15 amino acids. The CDR3, as DNA: TGTGCCAGTAGTTCCGGACAGGGAGTATCTTATGGCTACACCTTC. Amino acids: CASSSGQGVSYGYTF.

This chain connects TRBV6-6 to TRBJ2-2; the D is unclear. CDR3 size: 14 residues. Germline V gene lookup returns CDR1 MNHNY and CDR2 SVGAGI (reference sequence). V lost 2 bases, J lost 1 base, and 5 bases lay in between. The CDR3 region is CASSYAVNTGELFF. Here the CDR3 DNA reads TGTGCCAGCAGTTACGCAGTGAACACCGGGGAGCTGTTTTTT.

The V and J genes are TRBV2 and TRBJ2-5; no clear D. Germline-derived CDR1 and CDR2 are SNHLY and FYNNEI. The length of the CDR3 is 13 residues. V was shortened by 7 bases and J by 0 bases, with 9 bases between the two germline ends. The CDR3 region is CASMRSYQETQYF. CDR3 bases: TGTGCCAGCATGAGGTCGTACCAAGAGACCCAGTACTTC.

This clone was picked up one time. The chain combines TRBV21-1 with TRBJ2-3; TRBD1, the D gene given by the table, was not confirmed from the DNA. TRBV21-1 is given as a pseudogene. This CDR3 comprises 14 residues. CDR3 in amino acids: CASSGHTSTDTQYF. For the CDR3, the DNA is TGTGCCAGCAGTGGACATACTAGCACAGATACGCAGTATTTT.

V and J are TRBV29-1 and TRBJ2-1; 8 nucleotides match TRBD2. The J segment lost 3 bases and the V segment lost 5 bases, leaving 9 bases of the junction unmatched. Germline lookup yields CDR1 SQVTM and CDR2 ANQGSEA. This CDR3 spans 15 amino acids. The CDR3 loop reads CSVSPISGDYNEQFF. In nucleotides, the CDR3 is TGCAGCGTTTCTCCTATTAGCGGGGACTACAATGAGCAGTTCTTC.